The 30 T cell receptor beta chains reported below all come from one sample, sequenced in a study of CD8 T cells in Susac syndrome. RNA, at 0.5 to 1 ug, was reverse transcribed with random hexamers. Via MiXCR, TCRdb re-called the immunoSEQ multiplex PCR reads, giving one row per CDR3 protein. Of some 180,000 distinct CDR3 sequences in the sample, about 91% were seen once. Sequenced: CD4+ T cells from PBMCs. All receptors come from a human donor with Susac syndrome.

The chain recombines TRBV20-1 with TRBJ2-1, with 13 bases that match TRBD2. The germline CDR1 and CDR2 sequences are DFQATT and SNEGSKA (reference sequence). The CDR3 length is 22 residues. The junction had 26 bases not matched to a gene; V was cut back by 3 bases and J by 6 bases. In DNA form, the CDR3 reads TGCAGTGCTAGTCCGGTTTTTGGGACTAGCGGGAAGGACCAATCGGGAGGCAATGAGCAGTTCTTC. Residues: CSASPVFGTSGKDQSGGNEQFF.

This clonotype was seen a handful of times. The chain links TRBV11-2 to TRBJ2-5, with 9 positions matching TRBD2. Germline V lookup: CDR1 SGHAT, CDR2 FQNNGV. The J segment lost 2 bases and the V segment lost 5 bases, leaving 6 bases of the junction unmatched. The CDR3 length is 15 residues. The CDR3 reads CASSPVRGGQETQYF. DNA of the CDR3: TGTGCCAGCAGCCCGGTGCGGGGGGGGCAAGAGACCCAGTACTTC. Full variable domain (remainder filled in from reference TRBV11-2 and TRBJ2-5): EAGVAQSPRYKIIEKRQSVAFWCNPISGHATLYWYQQILGQGPKLLIQFQNNGVVDDSQLPKDRFSAERLKGVDSTLKIQPAKLEDSAVYLCASSPVRGGQETQYFGPGTRLLVL.

The chain joins TRBV6-5 to TRBJ2-1; 13 nucleotides agree with TRBD2. The V gene end was trimmed by 2 bases and the J gene end by 15 bases; junction bases not matched to a gene: 7. The CDR3 sequence is 14 residues long. CDR1 MNHEY and CDR2 SVGAGI come from the germline V gene. The DNA of the CDR3 is TGTGCCAGCAGTTACCTAGGACTAGCGGGAGATCCGTTCTTC. Translation gives CASSYLGLAGDPFF.

This sequence joins TRBV13 and TRBJ1-6, with D uncertain. CDR3 length: 13 residues. The V end was cut by 8 bases, the J end by 5 bases, with 10 bases between. The germline CDR1 and CDR2 sequences are PRHDT and FYEKMQ (reference sequence). The CDR3 region has the DNA TGTGCCAGCGGGGATCCAAATAATTCACCCCTCCACTTT. As protein: CASGDPNNSPLHF.

The chain links TRBV7-6 to TRBJ1-5; no definite D call. Looked up from germline, CDR1 is SGHVS and CDR2 is FNYEAQ. Trimming removed 4 bases from V and 2 bases from J, with 9 bases in between. The length of the CDR3 is 14 residues. This chain's CDR3 is CASSSGEGNQPQHF. The CDR3 region has the DNA TGTGCCAGCAGCTCGGGAGAGGGCAATCAGCCCCAGCATTTT.

This clonotype was observed a single time. The chain employs TRBV24-1 and TRBJ2-1, with TRBD1 matching 7 bases. Germline V gives CDR1 KGHDR, CDR2 SFDVKD. V trimming: 9 bases; J trimming: 4 bases; junction bases outside the gene matches: 11. CDR3 length equals 15 residues. The CDR3, as DNA: TGTGCCACCGGTCTAGAGGGGGCAAGGTACAATGAGCAGTTCTTC. This sequence encodes CATGLEGARYNEQFF.

V gene TRBV3-1 combines with J gene TRBJ2-2; D call uncertain. The germline V and J ends were trimmed by 1 base and 0 bases, with 3 bases remaining between them. The germline V gene has CDR1 LGHDT and CDR2 YNNKEL (reference sequence). CDR3 length equals 14 residues. DNA of the CDR3: TGTGCCAGCAGCCAAGCTGCGAACACCGGGGAGCTGTTTTTT. It yields the protein CASSQAANTGELFF.

The CDR3 protein is CASRQTGTREVEQYF. The CDR3 DNA is TGTGCCAGCAGACAGACCGGGACTAGAGAAGTTGAGCAGTACTTC. The rearrangement joins TRBV6-2 or TRBV6-3 to TRBJ2-7; 8 nucleotides align to TRBD2. The germline V gene has CDR1 MNHEY and CDR2 SVGEGT. The CDR3 loop spans 15 amino acids. Germline trimming cut 6 bases from V and 7 bases from J; bases unmatched to any gene: 14.

This rearrangement joins TRBV15 to TRBJ2-7, with D possibly being TRBD1 or TRBD2 (5 bases each). V was cut by 3 bases and J by 0 bases, with 12 bases left in between. The CDR3 spans 15 residues. CDR1 and CDR2 (germline): LNHNV, YYDKDF (reference sequence). The CDR3 here is CATSRFRDASYEQYF. CDR3 in DNA: TGTGCCACCAGCAGGTTTCGGGACGCCTCCTACGAGCAGTACTTC.

The chain has TRBV2 and TRBJ2-2; D tentatively reads TRBD1 or TRBD2 (6 bases each). The CDR3 is made up of 14 amino acids. Germline loops: CDR1 SNHLY, CDR2 FYNNEI. The ends were cut back, 6 bases at V and 5 bases at J, with 13 bases in the middle. CDR3 sequence: CASRKQGGTGELFF. CDR3 in DNA: TGTGCCAGCAGGAAACAGGGAGGAACCGGGGAGCTGTTTTTT. Full variable domain (remainder filled in from reference TRBV2 and TRBJ2-2): EPEVTQTPSHQVTQMGQEVILRCVPISNHLYFYWYRQILGQKVEFLVSFYNNEISEKSEIFDDQFSVERPDGSNFTLKIRSTKLEDSAMYFCASRKQGGTGELFFGEGSRLTVL.

This clonotype showed up just a few times. V is TRBV11-1 and J is TRBJ1-2; D uncertain. This CDR3 contains 13 residues. Trimming took off 5 bases at V and 3 bases at J, with 10 bases between the two ends. CDR1 is SGHAT and CDR2 is FQDESV in the germline V gene (reference sequence). DNA of the CDR3: TGTGCCAGCAGCCCCCAAAGAGACTATGGCTACACCTTC. It is translated as CASSPQRDYGYTF.

This chain links TRBV6-2 or TRBV6-3 with TRBJ1-5; weak D call: TRBD1 (6 bases). Germline V gives CDR1 MNHEY, CDR2 SVGEGT. V was clipped by 10 bases and J by 2 bases, with 18 bases between them. This CDR3 is 15 amino acids long. Here the CDR3 reads CATRQQGNGNQPQHF. CDR3 coding DNA: TGTGCCACCCGTCAACAGGGAAATGGCAATCAGCCCCAGCATTTT.

This clonotype appeared a few times. J is TRBJ1-2 and V is TRBV15, with D perhaps matching TRBD1 (5 bases). The V gene lost 0 bases and the J gene lost 7 bases, with 9 bases spanning the gap. In germline, CDR1 is LNHNV, CDR2 YYDKDF (reference sequence). The CDR3 runs to 13 residues. The CDR3 nucleotides read TGTGCCACCAGCAGAGATCGCGGGGGTGGCTACACCTTC. As protein: CATSRDRGGGYTF. The full variable domain, completed using reference TRBV15 and TRBJ1-2, is DAMVIQNPRYQVTQFGKPVTLSCSQTLNHNVMYWYQQKSSQAPKLLFHYYDKDFNNEADTPDNFQSRRPNTSFCFLDIRSPGLGDTAMYLCATSRDRGGGYTFGSGTRLTVV.

The chain employs TRBV4-1 and TRBJ1-3; 9 bases are shared with TRBD1. After removal of 0 bases from V and 6 bases from J, the junction contained 6 bases not matched to a gene. Germline V gene lookup returns CDR1 MGHRA and CDR2 YSYEKL. The CDR3 totals 16 residues. The CDR3 nucleotides read TGCGCCAGCAGCCAAGATCGGTGGACAGGGGTAAACACCATATATTTT. Translated, it gives CASSQDRWTGVNTIYF.

This chain uses TRBV7-2 with TRBJ2-5; the match to TRBD2 covers 10 bases. Germline CDR1 and CDR2: SGHTA and FQGNSA. The length of the CDR3 is 16 residues. V shed 1 base and J 5 bases; nucleotides not matched to a gene: 7. CDR3 residues: CASSLVSSGSLETQYF. CDR3 sequence (DNA): TGTGCCAGCAGCTTAGTTTCTAGCGGGAGTTTGGAGACCCAGTACTTC.

The chain uses TRBV6-1 and TRBJ2-1; 8 positions agree with TRBD1. This CDR3 is built from 12 residues. J gave up 9 bases and V 2 bases, and 0 bases lay outside the gene matches. Per the germline V gene, CDR1 is MNHNS and CDR2 is SASEGT. In DNA form, the CDR3 reads TGTGCCAGCAGTGAAACAGGGGGTGAGCAGTTCTTC. Its translation is CASSETGGEQFF.

This chain connects TRBV7-8 to TRBJ1-5; 8 nucleotides line up with TRBD1. Germline loops: CDR1 SGHVS, CDR2 FQNEAQ. CDR3 length equals 18 residues. Unmatched junction bases numbered 18, after V lost 4 bases and J lost 7 bases. CDR3 protein: CASSSRVWGQGAVQPQHF. The CDR3 DNA follows: TGTGCCAGCAGCTCTCGCGTCTGGGGCCAGGGGGCAGTCCAGCCCCAGCATTTT.

This clonotype has more than one count but fewer than ten. This chain joins TRBV4-1 and TRBJ2-1; 11 nucleotides line up with TRBD2. The CDR3 length is 18 residues. The J segment lost 3 bases and the V segment lost 1 base, leaving 8 bases of the junction unmatched. CDR1 and CDR2 from the germline V gene are MGHRA and YSYEKL. In DNA, the CDR3 is TGCGCCAGCAGCCAAGTTATAGGACTAGCGGGCCACTACAATGAGCAGTTCTTC. It yields the protein CASSQVIGLAGHYNEQFF.

V and J are TRBV27 and TRBJ2-7; 7 nucleotides line up with TRBD1. The CDR3 covers 14 residues. V lost 6 bases to trimming and J lost 4 bases; unmatched junction nucleotides: 9. Germline V gene data show CDR1 as MNHEY and CDR2 as SMNVEV (reference sequence). CDR3 residues: CASRQGSVGYEQYF. The CDR3 bases are TGTGCCAGCAGACAGGGGTCGGTTGGATACGAGCAGTACTTC.

The CDR3 DNA sequence: TGTGCCAGCAGAGGGACAGGGGACACTGAAGCTTTCTTT. Encoded protein: CASRGTGDTEAFF. This rearrangement joins TRBV2 to TRBJ1-1, with 10 bases lining up with TRBD1. Per germline, CDR1 SNHLY and CDR2 FYNNEI. After removal of 6 bases from V and 3 bases from J, the junction contained 1 base not matched to a gene. The CDR3 covers 13 residues.

Comment on this clonotype: The junction differs from germline at one of its ends, possibly a read error. This sequence joins TRBV10-3 and TRBJ2-7; TRBD2 might be the D (6 bases). The CDR3 consists of 13 residues. The germline V gene encodes CDR1 ENHRY and CDR2 SYGVKD. The CDR3 protein is CAISPGGEMKFNF. CDR3 bases: TGTGCCATCAGCCCCGGAGGGGAAATGAAATTTAACTTC.

J is TRBJ1-2 and V is TRBV27; no clear D. Germline V gene data show CDR1 as MNHEY and CDR2 as SMNVEV (reference sequence). Trimming removed 0 bases from V and 7 bases from J, with 12 bases in between. The CDR3 runs to 14 residues. CDR3 in DNA: TGTGCCAGCAGTTTATCGGGGATCGGTCTTGGCTACACCTTC. This translates into CASSLSGIGLGYTF.

The CDR3 here is CATGDSGSNEQFF. The CDR3 DNA is TGTGCCACCGGGGATAGCGGGAGCAATGAGCAGTTCTTC. The J gene is TRBJ2-1, the V gene TRBV10-3; TRBD2 matches 9 bases. The J segment lost 6 bases and the V segment lost 10 bases, leaving 7 bases of the junction unmatched. The CDR3 contains 13 residues. Germline-derived CDR1 and CDR2 are ENHRY and SYGVKD.

The rearrangement uses TRBV5-1 and TRBJ2-7; the D gene is possibly TRBD1 (5 bases). Germline CDR1 is SGHRS and CDR2 is YFSETQ. There are 15 residues in the CDR3. V was shortened by 1 base and J by 3 bases, with 14 bases between the two germline ends. As DNA, the CDR3 is TGCGCCAGCAGCTTGTTTGTGGACAAGAACTACGAGCAGTACTTC. Translating gives CASSLFVDKNYEQYF.

This clonotype was recorded only once. In DNA form, the CDR3 reads TGTGCCAGCGGACAGGGGAGCCAGCCCCAGCATTTT. It codes for CASGQGSQPQHF. The chain is built from TRBV2 and TRBJ1-5, with 9 nucleotides matching TRBD1. J lost 7 bases, V lost 8 bases, and 3 bases had no gene match. The CDR3 covers 12 residues. Germline V lookup: CDR1 SNHLY, CDR2 FYNNEI.

This chain joins TRBV5-4 and TRBJ1-1; 12 bases line up with TRBD1. The ends lost 4 bases at V and 4 bases at J; junction bases unmatched: 5. CDR3 length equals 15 residues. Germline loops: CDR1 SGHNT, CDR2 YYREEE (reference sequence). The CDR3 bases are TGTGCCAGCAGCAGCCGGGACAGGGGGCCCACTGAAGCTTTCTTT. This sequence encodes CASSSRDRGPTEAFF.

This CDR3 reads CASTHGGAGELFF. The DNA for the CDR3 is TGTGCCAGTACCCATGGGGGAGCCGGGGAGCTGTTTTTT. The chain uses TRBV19 and TRBJ2-2; D may be TRBD1 or TRBD2 (5 bases each). The CDR3 is made up of 13 amino acids. CDR1 is LNHDA, CDR2 SQIVND, per germline (reference sequence). Trimming left V 7 bases short and J 6 bases short, with 12 bases between.

The J gene is TRBJ2-3, the V gene TRBV5-1; TRBD2 matches at 12 bases. This CDR3 has 14 residues. The junction had 4 bases not matched to a gene; V was cut back by 4 bases and J by 7 bases. The germline V gene encodes CDR1 SGHRS and CDR2 YFSETQ. CDR3 in amino acids: CASSGTSGLNTQYF. The CDR3 DNA reads TGCGCCAGCAGCGGGACTAGCGGGTTAAATACGCAGTATTTT.

This clonotype was seen a handful of times. This chain uses TRBV24-1 with TRBJ2-1; possibly TRBD1 or TRBD2 for D (6 bases each). The length of the CDR3 is 15 residues. Germline V lookup: CDR1 KGHDR, CDR2 SFDVKD. The V end lost 5 bases, the J end lost 4 bases, and 14 bases lay between the germline ends. The DNA for the CDR3 is TGTGCCACCAGTGCGTCGGGGGCGCCTTACAATGAGCAGTTCTTC. It codes for CATSASGAPYNEQFF.

The chain is built from TRBV12-3 or TRBV12-4 and TRBJ1-4, with unresolved D. CDR3 length equals 15 residues. Deletions cut 0 bases from V and 8 bases from J, with 13 bases between. CDR3: CASSLARLKGEKLFF. The DNA of the CDR3 is TGTGCCAGCAGTTTAGCGAGGCTCAAGGGAGAAAAACTGTTTTTT.